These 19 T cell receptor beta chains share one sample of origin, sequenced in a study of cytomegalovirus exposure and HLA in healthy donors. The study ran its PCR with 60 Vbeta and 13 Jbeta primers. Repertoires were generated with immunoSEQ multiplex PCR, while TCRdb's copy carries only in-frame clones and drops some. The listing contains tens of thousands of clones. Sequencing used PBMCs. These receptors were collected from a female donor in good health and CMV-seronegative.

The CDR3 spells CASSTSGLAGKPDTGELFF. CDR3 DNA sequence: TGTGCCAGCAGCACCAGCGGACTAGCGGGGAAGCCAGACACCGGGGAGCTGTTTTTT. The chain combines TRBV7-2 with TRBJ2-2; 12 bases map to TRBD2. V was clipped by 5 bases and J by 3 bases; unmatched bases: 13. Germline CDR1 and CDR2: SGHTA and FQGNSA. The CDR3 runs to 19 residues.

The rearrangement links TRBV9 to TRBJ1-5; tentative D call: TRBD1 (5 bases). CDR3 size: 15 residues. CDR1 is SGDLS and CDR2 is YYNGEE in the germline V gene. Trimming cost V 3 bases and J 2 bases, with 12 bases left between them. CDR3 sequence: CASSAGEVGNQPQHF. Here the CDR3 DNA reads TGTGCCAGCAGCGCGGGGGAAGTAGGCAATCAGCCCCAGCATTTT.

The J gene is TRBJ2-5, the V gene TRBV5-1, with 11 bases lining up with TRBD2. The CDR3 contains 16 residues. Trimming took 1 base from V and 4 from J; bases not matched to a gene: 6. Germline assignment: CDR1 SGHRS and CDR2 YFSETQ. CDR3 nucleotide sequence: TGCGCCAGCAGCTTGTTTTCCCTAGCGGGGGGAGAGACCCAGTACTTC. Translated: CASSLFSLAGGETQYF. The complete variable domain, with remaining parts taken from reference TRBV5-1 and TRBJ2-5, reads KAGVTQTPRYLIKTRGQQVTLSCSPISGHRSVSWYQQTPGQGLQFLFEYFSETQRNKGNFPGRFSGRQFSNSRSEMNVSTLELGDSALYLCASSLFSLAGGETQYFGPGTRLLVL.

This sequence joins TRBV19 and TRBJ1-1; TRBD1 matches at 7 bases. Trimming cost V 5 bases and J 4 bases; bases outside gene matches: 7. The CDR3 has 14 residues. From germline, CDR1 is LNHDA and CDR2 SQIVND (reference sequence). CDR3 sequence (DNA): TGTGCCAGTAGTCAGAGGGGGCTCGGCACTGAAGCTTTCTTT. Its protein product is CASSQRGLGTEAFF.

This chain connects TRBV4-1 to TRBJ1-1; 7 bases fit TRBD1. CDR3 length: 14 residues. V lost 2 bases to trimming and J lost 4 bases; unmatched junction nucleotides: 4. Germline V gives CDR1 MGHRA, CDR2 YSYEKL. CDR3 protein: CASSQSRTGTEAFF. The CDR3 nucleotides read TGCGCCAGCAGCCAATCTAGGACAGGCACTGAAGCTTTCTTT.

The CDR3 bases are TGCGCCAGCAGCCAAAGCCCCAGGGGTAGTAGAGCTGAAGCTTTCTTT. Translated, it gives CASSQSPRGSRAEAFF. V is TRBV5-1 and J is TRBJ1-1; a possible D gene is TRBD1 (6 bases). The CDR3 extends over 16 amino acids. Germline V gene lookup returns CDR1 SGHRS and CDR2 YFSETQ. V was cut by 4 bases and J by 6 bases, with 22 bases left in between.

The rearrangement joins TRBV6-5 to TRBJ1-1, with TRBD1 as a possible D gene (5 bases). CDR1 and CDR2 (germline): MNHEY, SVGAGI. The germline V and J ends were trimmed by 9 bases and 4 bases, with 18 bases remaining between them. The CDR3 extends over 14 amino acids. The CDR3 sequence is CASIQGLTGTEAFF. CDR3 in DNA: TGTGCCAGTATCCAGGGTTTAACCGGCACTGAAGCTTTCTTT.

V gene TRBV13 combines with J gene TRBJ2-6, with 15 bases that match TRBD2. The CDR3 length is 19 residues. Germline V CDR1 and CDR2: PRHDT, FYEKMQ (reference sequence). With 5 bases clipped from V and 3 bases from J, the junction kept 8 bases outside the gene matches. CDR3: CASSPEGLAGGSGANVLTF. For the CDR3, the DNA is TGTGCCAGCAGCCCTGAGGGACTAGCGGGAGGAAGTGGGGCCAACGTCCTGACTTTC.

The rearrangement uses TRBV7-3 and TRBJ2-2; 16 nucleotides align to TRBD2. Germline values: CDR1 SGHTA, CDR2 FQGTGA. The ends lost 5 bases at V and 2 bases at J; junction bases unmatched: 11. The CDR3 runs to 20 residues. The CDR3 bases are TGTGCCAGCAGCACCCACTCGGGACTAGCGGGGGGGCATAACACCGGGGAGCTGTTTTTT. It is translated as CASSTHSGLAGGHNTGELFF. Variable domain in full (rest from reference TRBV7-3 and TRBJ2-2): GAGVSQTPSNKVTEKGKYVELRCDPISGHTALYWYRQSLGQGPEFLIYFQGTGAADDSGLPNDRFFAVRPEGSVSTLKIQRTERGDSAVYLCASSTHSGLAGGHNTGELFFGEGSRLTVL.

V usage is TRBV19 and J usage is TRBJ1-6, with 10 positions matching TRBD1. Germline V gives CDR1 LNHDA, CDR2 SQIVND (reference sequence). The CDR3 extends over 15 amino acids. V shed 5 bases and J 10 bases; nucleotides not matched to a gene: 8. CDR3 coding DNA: TGTGCCAGTAGTCCGACCGGGACAGGGGCCTCACCCCTCCACTTT. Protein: CASSPTGTGASPLHF. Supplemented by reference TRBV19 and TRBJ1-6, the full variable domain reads DGGITQSPKYLFRKEGQNVTLSCEQNLNHDAMYWYRQDPGQGLRLIYYSQIVNDFQKGDIAEGYSVSREKKESFPLTVTSAQKNPTAFYLCASSPTGTGASPLHFGNGTRLTVT.

The CDR3 bases are TGTGCCAGCGTATCGAGACAGGGGGATGGCTACACCTTC. This codes for CASVSRQGDGYTF. The V gene is TRBV25-1, the J gene TRBJ1-2; 9 bases align to TRBD1. The CDR3 length is 13 residues. The germline V gene has CDR1 MGHDK and CDR2 SYGVNS. V trimming: 8 bases; J trimming: 6 bases; junction bases outside the gene matches: 7.

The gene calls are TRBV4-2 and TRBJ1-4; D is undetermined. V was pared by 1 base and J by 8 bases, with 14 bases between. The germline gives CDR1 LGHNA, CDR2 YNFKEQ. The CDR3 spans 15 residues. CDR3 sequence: CASSQGAVGGEKLFF. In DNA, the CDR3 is TGTGCCAGCAGCCAAGGCGCCGTGGGAGGCGAAAAACTGTTTTTT.

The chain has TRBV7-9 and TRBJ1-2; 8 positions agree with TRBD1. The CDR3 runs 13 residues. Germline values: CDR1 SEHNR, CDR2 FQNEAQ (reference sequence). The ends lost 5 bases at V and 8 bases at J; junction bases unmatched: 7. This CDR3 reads CASSLDRVRGYTF. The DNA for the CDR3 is TGTGCCAGCAGCCTGGACAGGGTCAGGGGCTACACCTTC.

The CDR3 DNA follows: TGTGCCAGCAGGAAGGGGGACAGCCATAGCAATCAGCCCCAGCATTTT. Its translation: CASRKGDSHSNQPQHF. V and J are TRBV6-4 and TRBJ1-5; 7 nucleotides align to TRBD1. This CDR3 is 16 amino acids long. V shed 6 bases, J shed 0 bases, and the junction held 8 bases outside the gene matches. Germline V gene data show CDR1 as MRHNA and CDR2 as SNTAGT.

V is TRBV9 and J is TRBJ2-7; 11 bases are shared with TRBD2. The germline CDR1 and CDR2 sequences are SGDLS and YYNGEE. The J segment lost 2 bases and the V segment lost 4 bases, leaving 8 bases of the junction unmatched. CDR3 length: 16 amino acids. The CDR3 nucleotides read TGTGCCAGCAGCCCAGGAGGGACTAGCGGTCCCTACGAGCAGTACTTC. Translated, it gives CASSPGGTSGPYEQYF.

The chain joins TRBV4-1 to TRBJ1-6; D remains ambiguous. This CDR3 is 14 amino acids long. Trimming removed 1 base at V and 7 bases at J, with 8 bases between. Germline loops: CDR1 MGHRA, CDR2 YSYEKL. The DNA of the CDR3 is TGCGCCAGCAGCCAAGGGGCAGACAATTCACCCCTCCACTTT. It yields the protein CASSQGADNSPLHF.

The CDR3 sequence: CAWTPGGADTEAFF. CDR3 DNA: TGTGCCTGGACCCCCGGGGGGGCTGACACTGAAGCTTTCTTT. The V gene is TRBV30, the J gene TRBJ1-1, with D tentatively TRBD1 (6 bases). CDR1 and CDR2 (germline): GTSNPN, SVGIG (reference sequence). The CDR3 consists of 14 residues. With 4 bases removed from V and 3 bases from J, the gap between germline ends came to 15 bases.

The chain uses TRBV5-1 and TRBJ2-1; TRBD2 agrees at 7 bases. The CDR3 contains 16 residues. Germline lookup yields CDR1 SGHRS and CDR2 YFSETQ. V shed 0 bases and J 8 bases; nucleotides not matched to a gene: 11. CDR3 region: CASSLVPREIVDEQFF. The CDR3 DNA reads TGCGCCAGCAGCTTGGTTCCGCGGGAGATAGTCGATGAGCAGTTCTTC.

The CDR3 loop reads CASSQPTSGGATDTQYF. Here the CDR3 DNA reads TGTGCCAGCAGCCAACCGACTAGCGGGGGAGCCACAGATACGCAGTATTTT. V gene TRBV4-2 combines with J gene TRBJ2-3, with TRBD2 matching over 12 bases. The CDR3 has 17 amino acids. CDR1 LGHNA and CDR2 YNFKEQ come from the germline V gene. The V gene end was trimmed by 2 bases and the J gene end by 2 bases; junction bases not matched to a gene: 5.